One sample yielded the 19 T cell receptor beta chains listed below, sequenced in a study of control samples from healthy donors and cancer patients (dated by TCRdb to about 2020). Libraries were prepared through the immunoSEQ multiplex PCR assay. TCRdb obtained this table from immuneACCESS and retained in-frame rearrangements with V and J assigned. These tables miss some clones; where compared with another copy, unresolved V genes account for less than half of the shortfall, and the remainder is unexplained. The sample table holds 170,000 or so clones, of which approximately 95% were seen once. The ten largest clones capture more than 1.1% of the sample. Material: blood. These receptors came from a man between 18 and 35 years old in good health.

V and J are TRBV30 and TRBJ1-1; weak D call: TRBD1 (5 bases). V was cut by 2 bases and J by 3 bases, with 16 bases left in between. Per germline, CDR1 GTSNPN and CDR2 SVGIG (reference sequence). The CDR3 totals 15 residues. The CDR3 bases are TGTGCCTGGAGTCGGGGGGAAGGGGCGGACACTGAAGCTTTCTTT. Protein sequence: CAWSRGEGADTEAFF.

The chain carries TRBV28 and TRBJ1-1, with D hard to call. Per the germline V gene, CDR1 is MDHEN and CDR2 is SYDVKM. Trimming took 8 bases from V and 1 from J, leaving 8 bases between them. This CDR3 has 12 amino acids. CDR3 region: CASRRENTEAFF. The CDR3 DNA reads TGTGCCAGCCGGAGGGAGAACACTGAAGCTTTCTTT.

With respect to this clone: At one end the junction does not follow the germline gene, possibly because of a read error. This chain links TRBV3-1 (or the pseudogene TRBV3-2) with TRBJ2-7; 9 nucleotides agree with TRBD1. Germline V gene lookup returns CDR1 LGHDT and CDR2 YNNKEL (reference sequence). The CDR3 loop spans 14 amino acids. The CDR3 sequence is CASTDLDRGHEQCF. CDR3 nucleotide sequence: TGTGCCAGCACCGACCTGGACAGGGGCCACGAGCAGTGCTTC.

J is TRBJ2-5 and V is TRBV30, with D perhaps assigned TRBD1 or TRBD2 (5 bases each). V was pared by 7 bases and J by 6 bases, with 21 bases between. Looked up from germline, CDR1 is GTSNPN and CDR2 is SVGIG (reference sequence). This CDR3 has 14 residues. The CDR3 nucleotides read TGTGCCTTGGACCGGGACCGGGCTTCGAAGACCCAGTACTTC. Translation: CALDRDRASKTQYF. Full variable domain (missing parts from reference TRBV30 and TRBJ2-5): SQTIHQWPATLVQPVGSPLSLECTVEGTSNPNLYWYRQAAGRGLQLLFYSVGIGQISSEVPQNLSASRPQDRQFILSSKKLLLSDSGFYLCALDRDRASKTQYFGPGTRLLVL.

V gene TRBV6-1 combines with J gene TRBJ1-6, with a possible D match to TRBD1 (6 bases). Germline V gives CDR1 MNHNS, CDR2 SASEGT. CDR3 length equals 18 residues. V lost 3 bases to trimming and J lost 0 bases, with 15 bases between them. CDR3 protein: CASSEGAGSGSYNSPLHF. The DNA of the CDR3 is TGTGCCAGCAGTGAGGGGGCGGGTTCAGGCTCCTATAATTCACCCCTCCACTTT.

V and J are TRBV1 and TRBJ2-1; the table calls TRBD2, which could not be checked here. TRBV1 is designated a pseudogene. The CDR3 has 16 amino acids. The CDR3 sequence: CTSSLPTRRDYNEQFF. CDR3 nucleotide sequence: TGCACCAGCAGCCTACCGACTCGACGGGATTACAATGAGCAGTTCTTC.

V is TRBV10-3 and J is TRBJ2-3; D may match TRBD1 or TRBD2 (5 bases each). Germline values: CDR1 ENHRY, CDR2 SYGVKD. This CDR3 is built from 13 residues. The V and J ends lost 9 bases and 9 bases respectively, with 19 bases between them. In DNA form, the CDR3 reads TGTGCCATTCGGGACCCTCGCGTGCTCACGCAGTATTTT. Encoded protein: CAIRDPRVLTQYF.

This chain connects TRBV12-3 or TRBV12-4 to TRBJ1-1, with D unclear. There are 11 residues in the CDR3. V was clipped by 8 bases and J by 6 bases, with 10 bases between them. The CDR3 nucleotides are TGTGCCAGCGCCCAAACAGCTGAAGCTTTCTTT. It is translated as CASAQTAEAFF.

This CDR3 reads CASSLLPSGGRDTQYF. As DNA, the CDR3 is TGTGCCAGCAGTTTATTACCTAGCGGGGGAAGAGATACGCAGTATTTT. This chain uses TRBV27 with TRBJ2-3; 10 bases line up with TRBD2. Trimming cost V 1 base and J 5 bases; bases outside gene matches: 6. CDR3 size: 16 residues. From germline, CDR1 is MNHEY and CDR2 SMNVEV (reference sequence).

This sequence joins TRBV5-1 and TRBJ2-5; 9 bases match TRBD2. With V trimmed by 7 bases and J by 1 base, 14 bases remained unmatched. From germline, CDR1 is SGHRS and CDR2 YFSETQ. This CDR3 comprises 17 residues. CDR3 DNA: TGCGCCAGCGCCCTGGGGGGTAGCGGGGGAATCCAAGAGACCCAGTACTTC. Encoded protein: CASALGGSGGIQETQYF.

This chain uses TRBV19 with TRBJ2-1; 7 bases agree with TRBD1. The CDR3 contains 13 residues. V trimming: 6 bases; J trimming: 6 bases; junction bases outside the gene matches: 5. Germline V gene lookup returns CDR1 LNHDA and CDR2 SQIVND (reference sequence). DNA of the CDR3: TGTGCCAGTAGCGCAGACAGGGCCAATGAGCAGTTCTTC. Protein sequence: CASSADRANEQFF. The full variable domain, its missing parts supplied by reference TRBV19 and TRBJ2-1, is DGGITQSPKYLFRKEGQNVTLSCEQNLNHDAMYWYRQDPGQGLRLIYYSQIVNDFQKGDIAEGYSVSREKKESFPLTVTSAQKNPTAFYLCASSADRANEQFFGPGTRLTVL.

This chain links TRBV9 with TRBJ2-1, with 10 positions matching TRBD2. CDR1 is SGDLS and CDR2 is YYNGEE in the germline V gene. The ends lost 4 bases at V and 0 bases at J; junction bases unmatched: 16. The CDR3 contains 20 residues. The CDR3, as DNA: TGTGCCAGCAGCCCCCGAATTGGGCTAGCGGGGGCCATCTCCTACAATGAGCAGTTCTTC. It translates to CASSPRIGLAGAISYNEQFF.

This chain joins TRBV12-3 or TRBV12-4 and TRBJ1-2, with a tentative D call TRBD1 (5 bases). With 7 bases removed from V and 7 bases from J, the gap between germline ends came to 13 bases. The CDR3 runs 12 residues. This CDR3 is CASTLGDSGYTF. The CDR3 nucleotides are TGTGCCAGCACCCTCGGGGACTCTGGCTACACCTTC.

The chain employs TRBV20-1 and TRBJ2-3; D is possibly TRBD1 (6 bases). CDR1 is DFQATT and CDR2 is SNEGSKA in the germline V gene (reference sequence). This CDR3 region has 14 residues. Trimming pared 3 bases from V and 1 base from J, leaving 11 bases between. This CDR3 reads CSASSGAGTDTQYF. In nucleotides, the CDR3 is TGCAGTGCTAGTTCAGGGGCAGGCACAGATACGCAGTATTTT.

The chain combines TRBV30 with TRBJ1-2; TRBD1 might be the D (6 bases). V lost 5 bases, J lost 4 bases, and 17 bases lay in between. Germline CDR1 reads GTSNPN; CDR2 reads SVGIG (reference sequence). The CDR3 extends over 14 amino acids. The CDR3 DNA is TGTGCCTGGGGCGGGGGGGCTTTGGGCTATGGCTACACCTTC. Its translation: CAWGGGALGYGYTF.

The chain employs TRBV11-2 and TRBJ2-3; D not resolved. Per germline, CDR1 SGHAT and CDR2 FQNNGV. Between the trimmed V and J ends, which lost 1 base and 6 bases, there was a span of 11 bases. The length of the CDR3 is 14 residues. This CDR3 is CASSLGTFGDTQYF. Written as DNA, the CDR3 is TGTGCCAGCAGCTTAGGGACCTTTGGGGATACGCAGTATTTT. The variable domain in full, completed from reference TRBV11-2 and TRBJ2-3, reads EAGVAQSPRYKIIEKRQSVAFWCNPISGHATLYWYQQILGQGPKLLIQFQNNGVVDDSQLPKDRFSAERLKGVDSTLKIQPAKLEDSAVYLCASSLGTFGDTQYFGPGTRLTVL.

The chain couples TRBV10-3 to TRBJ1-5; tentative D call: TRBD1 (5 bases). Germline CDR1 ENHRY, CDR2 SYGVKD. The CDR3 is made up of 12 amino acids. Between the trimmed V and J ends, which lost 6 bases and 8 bases, there was a span of 11 bases. In DNA form, the CDR3 reads TGTGCCATCAGCGCGGGGGGTGAGCCCCAGCATTTT. This encodes CAISAGGEPQHF.

This chain links TRBV2 with TRBJ1-6; D gene uncertain. CDR3 length: 13 amino acids. Germline values: CDR1 SNHLY, CDR2 FYNNEI. V lost 4 bases to trimming and J lost 5 bases, with 6 bases between them. The CDR3 nucleotides are TGTGCCAGCAGTGTTCAGGATAATTCACCCCTCCACTTT. Translation: CASSVQDNSPLHF.

This chain links TRBV5-1 with TRBJ2-2; 9 bases line up with TRBD1. This CDR3 region has 14 residues. The V gene's germline CDR1 is SGHRS and CDR2 YFSETQ. V was pared by 3 bases and J by 7 bases, with 4 bases of the junction left unmatched. CDR3 in DNA: TGCGCCAGCAGCTCCGGGACAGGGATCGGGGAGCTGTTTTTT. This gives the protein CASSSGTGIGELFF.